This T cell receptor (beta chain) came from a study of shared clonotypes between healthy human individuals. Study outcomes and limitations: Read depth was anticipated to influence clonotype sharing among donors. Naive subsets usually exceeded memory subsets in estimated richness.

V was trimmed by 3 bases and J by 6 bases, leaving 12 bases between them. The length of the CDR3 is 14 residues. Germline V gene lookup returns CDR1 MDHEN and CDR2 SYDVKM. Using immunoSEQ multiplex PCR, the repertoire was profiled, and TCRdb retains in-frame clones only, with some absent. The sample has about 2.1 million clones, around 95% seen once. In the case of this clone: Its antigen is undetermined.

Naive-designated CD8 cells lacked CD45RO, were positively enriched for CCR7, and omitted terminally differentiated effector memory CD45RA+ cells. The donors were all Caucasian adults (living in Nashville, Tennessee). Material: naive CD8+ T cells from PBMCs. The chain combines TRBV28 with TRBJ1-5, with D possibly being TRBD1 (6 bases). This sequence was found in a man between 18 and 29 years old in good health. Some clones in this sample may be carry-over from other donors' samples. Here the CDR3 reads CASSFEGGIQPQHF. The CDR3 region has the DNA TGTGCCAGCAGTTTTGAAGGGGGGATTCAGCCCCAGCATTTT.